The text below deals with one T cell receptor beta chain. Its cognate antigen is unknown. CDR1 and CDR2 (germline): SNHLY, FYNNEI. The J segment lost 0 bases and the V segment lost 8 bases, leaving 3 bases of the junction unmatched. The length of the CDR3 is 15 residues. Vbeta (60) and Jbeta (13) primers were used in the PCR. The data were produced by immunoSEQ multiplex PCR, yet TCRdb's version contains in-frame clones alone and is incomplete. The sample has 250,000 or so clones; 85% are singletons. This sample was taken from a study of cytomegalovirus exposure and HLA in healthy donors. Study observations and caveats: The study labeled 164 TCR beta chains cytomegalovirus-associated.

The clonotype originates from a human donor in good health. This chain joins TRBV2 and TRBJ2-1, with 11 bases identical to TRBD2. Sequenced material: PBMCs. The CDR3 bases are TGTGCCAGCGGTACTAGCGGGAGCTCCTACAATGAGCAGTTCTTC. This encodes CASGTSGSSYNEQFF.